This T cell receptor beta chain originates from a study of human T cells and chemical hapten exposure. Study-wide background: The sensitizing agent was 2% DPC, placed on approximately 2 cm by approximately 2 cm of upper inner arm skin. 0.01% DPC was applied to the upper back in patch tests, which were read at 6 days. Study observations and caveats: As patch test score rose, PT1 expanded TCR counts tended to rise as well.

Trimming took 5 bases from V and 9 from J; bases not matched to a gene: 13. From germline, CDR1 is DFQATT and CDR2 SNEGSKA (reference sequence). CDR3 length equals 14 residues. Each cDNA molecule in the library carried unique molecular identifiers. Per the study methods: Per-sample TCR counts ranged from roughly 20,000 to 750,000, median around 100,000. TCRdb re-called the reads with MiXCR, one entry per CDR3 protein. The V and J calls shown here were made by TCRdb, not taken from the authors' results. Its clone listing holds around 70 distinct CDR3 sequences. Regarding treatment: therapeutic diphenylcyclopropenone sensitization with weekly scalp DPC. On this clonotype: Antigen unknown.

This sequence joins TRBV20-1 and TRBJ2-1, with 7 bases identical to TRBD2. The source was whole blood, collected before DPC sensitization or 2, 6, or about 24 weeks after (not recorded which). The clonotype comes from an adult with alopecia areata. Some clones in this sample may be carry-over from other donors' samples. This table probably holds off-target reads from a library built for another chain. CDR3 sequence: CSAPPGGRATEQFF. The CDR3 DNA sequence: TGCAGTGCTCCACCCGGAGGGAGGGCCACTGAGCAGTTCTTC.